The 20 T cell receptor beta chains listed next were all sequenced from one sample in a study of graft-versus-host responses after intestinal transplantation. The data were produced by immunoSEQ multiplex PCR, yet TCRdb's version contains in-frame clones alone and is incomplete. The top ten clones hold about 0.51% of a sample with about 110,000 clones, about 93% of them seen once. These receptors' targets are unknown. The sample here was unstimulated CD8+ T cells sorted from spleen or lymph node cells, taken before intestinal transplant. The source of these receptors is a human donor who received an intestinal transplant.

Only a few counts were recorded for this clone. The rearrangement links TRBV4-1 to TRBJ2-7; tentatively, D is TRBD1 (5 bases). Germline CDR1 MGHRA, CDR2 YSYEKL. The CDR3 runs to 15 residues. Trimming stripped 0 bases from V and 3 bases from J, with 12 bases between. CDR3 amino acids: CASSQEETAGYEQYF. The CDR3 DNA is TGCGCCAGCAGCCAAGAGGAGACAGCAGGCTACGAGCAGTACTTC.

This chain connects TRBV15 to TRBJ2-5, with D possibly matching TRBD1 (6 bases). V dropped 4 bases and J dropped 5 bases, with 14 bases sitting between them. The CDR3 contains 14 residues. The germline V gene encodes CDR1 LNHNV and CDR2 YYDKDF (reference sequence). CDR3 residues: CATSIYRVRETQYF. CDR3 bases: TGTGCCACCAGCATCTACAGGGTACGGGAGACCCAGTACTTC. Variable domain in full (rest from reference TRBV15 and TRBJ2-5): DAMVIQNPRYQVTQFGKPVTLSCSQTLNHNVMYWYQQKSSQAPKLLFHYYDKDFNNEADTPDNFQSRRPNTSFCFLDIRSPGLGDTAMYLCATSIYRVRETQYFGPGTRLLVL.

The CDR3 region is CASSSGMYNEQFF. In DNA, the CDR3 is TGTGCCAGCAGCTCGGGAATGTACAATGAGCAGTTCTTC. The chain employs TRBV5-6 and TRBJ2-1, with D maybe TRBD2 (5 bases). V dropped 3 bases and J dropped 4 bases, with 8 bases sitting between them. CDR1 and CDR2 from the germline V gene are SGHDT and YYEEEE. The CDR3 totals 13 residues.

V gene TRBV20-1 combines with J gene TRBJ2-5; no definite D call. From germline, CDR1 is DFQATT and CDR2 SNEGSKA (reference sequence). V lost 7 bases, J lost 1 base, and 4 bases lay in between. This CDR3 has 10 residues. The DNA of the CDR3 is TGCAGTGATGTCCAAGAGACCCAGTACTTC. It specifies CSDVQETQYF.

V and J are TRBV5-5 and TRBJ2-1, with 9 bases identical to TRBD1. With 4 bases clipped from V and 5 bases from J, the junction kept 4 bases outside the gene matches. CDR3 length equals 14 residues. Germline V CDR1 and CDR2: SGHKS, YYEKEE (reference sequence). The CDR3 nucleotides are TGTGCCAGCAGCCTCCGGGACAGGGACAATGAGCAGTTCTTC. This codes for CASSLRDRDNEQFF.

The rearrangement links TRBV7-9 to TRBJ2-7; D is possibly TRBD2 (5 bases). This CDR3 contains 13 residues. The germline gives CDR1 SEHNR, CDR2 FQNEAQ (reference sequence). Trimming took off 0 bases at V and 5 bases at J, with 8 bases between the two ends. The CDR3: CASSLAPGDEQYF. The CDR3 DNA reads as TGTGCCAGCAGCTTAGCGCCCGGGGACGAGCAGTACTTC.

The gene calls are TRBV25-1 and TRBJ2-1, with a weak D call TRBD1 (6 bases). The CDR3 sequence is 14 residues long. Germline CDR1 MGHDK, CDR2 SYGVNS. The V gene lost 4 bases and the J gene lost 2 bases, with 9 bases spanning the gap. The CDR3 spells CASSVTGTYNEQFF. The CDR3 nucleotides read TGTGCCAGCAGTGTGACAGGTACCTACAATGAGCAGTTCTTC.

The chain has TRBV7-6 and TRBJ2-1, with no clear D. Between the trimmed V and J ends, which lost 0 bases and 15 bases, there was a span of 15 bases. CDR3 size: 13 residues. The V gene's germline CDR1 is SGHVS and CDR2 FNYEAQ. Written as DNA, the CDR3 is TGTGCCAGCAGCTTAGCGCTTGCTAGATATTGGTTCTTC. It encodes CASSLALARYWFF.

As regards this clone: This sample also contains other DNA sequences that code for the same CDR3. This chain links TRBV5-1 with TRBJ1-1; a possible D gene is TRBD1 (5 bases). This CDR3 is built from 13 residues. Germline CDR1 is SGHRS and CDR2 is YFSETQ. With 1 base removed from V and 4 bases from J, the gap between germline ends came to 8 bases. CDR3 DNA sequence: TGCGCCAGCAGCTTGACGGGGGGCACTGAAGCTTTCTTT. Translated: CASSLTGGTEAFF.

The chain has TRBV6-6 and TRBJ2-7; TRBD1 matches at 7 bases. The CDR3 sequence is 14 residues long. V lost 5 bases to trimming and J lost 5 bases; unmatched junction nucleotides: 9. The germline CDR1 and CDR2 sequences are MNHNY and SVGAGI (reference sequence). CDR3 DNA sequence: TGTGCCAGCAGTCTCCGGGACAGACACCACGAGCAGTACTTC. Translated, it gives CASSLRDRHHEQYF.

The chain uses TRBV7-9 and TRBJ2-7; D uncertain. V shed 3 bases and J shed 9 bases, with 12 bases lying between them. The CDR3 is 12 amino acids. CDR1 and CDR2 from the germline V gene are SEHNR and FQNEAQ (reference sequence). CDR3 in DNA: TGTGCCAGCAGCTTCGACCACGAAGGGCAGTACTTC. This encodes CASSFDHEGQYF. Full variable domain (rest looked up from reference TRBV7-9 and TRBJ2-7): DTGVSQNPRHKITKRGQNVTFRCDPISEHNRLYWYRQTLGQGPEFLTYFQNEAQLEKSRLLSDRFSAERPKGSFSTLEIQRTEQGDSAMYLCASSFDHEGQYFGPGTRLTVT.

The chain employs TRBV2 and TRBJ1-5; 8 bases line up with TRBD1. From germline, CDR1 is SNHLY and CDR2 FYNNEI. The CDR3 loop spans 14 amino acids. Trimming removed 6 bases from V and 2 bases from J; junction bases left unmatched: 3. The CDR3 region is CASSEGQGNQPQHF. The CDR3 DNA follows: TGTGCCAGCAGCGAGGGACAGGGCAATCAGCCCCAGCATTTT.

This rearrangement joins TRBV6-1 to TRBJ1-5, with 8 bases matching TRBD1. The CDR3 runs 15 residues. Germline CDR1 and CDR2: MNHNS and SASEGT. Germline trimming cut 7 bases from V and 0 bases from J; bases unmatched to any gene: 5. CDR3 bases: TGTGCCAGCATGGCAGGGGGCTATAGCAATCAGCCCCAGCATTTT. It translates to CASMAGGYSNQPQHF.

The chain links TRBV18 to TRBJ2-1; 8 bases agree with TRBD2. CDR3 length: 15 amino acids. V dropped 4 bases and J dropped 6; count of bases not matched to a gene: 8. Per germline, CDR1 KGHSH and CDR2 LQKENI. CDR3 region: CASSQTGLAPNEQFF. Written as DNA, the CDR3 is TGTGCCAGCTCACAAACTGGACTAGCACCCAATGAGCAGTTCTTC.

This chain joins TRBV5-6 and TRBJ2-7; TRBD2 is a possible D gene (6 bases). The V end lost 4 bases, the J end lost 4 bases, and 9 bases lay between the germline ends. The CDR3 sequence is 12 residues long. Germline CDR1 reads SGHDT; CDR2 reads YYEEEE. The CDR3: CASSGGAYEQYF. The CDR3 nucleotides are TGTGCCAGCAGCGGCGGGGCATACGAGCAGTACTTC.

The rearrangement links TRBV5-1 to TRBJ2-3, with 7 bases matching TRBD2. Per the germline V gene, CDR1 is SGHRS and CDR2 is YFSETQ. V gave up 5 bases and J gave up 5 bases; unmatched junction bases: 14. CDR3 size: 16 residues. CDR3 in amino acids: CASRLKQRDRGDTQYF. In nucleotides, the CDR3 is TGCGCCAGCAGATTAAAGCAGCGGGATAGGGGAGATACGCAGTATTTT.

The chain employs TRBV5-8 and TRBJ1-1; D might be TRBD1 (5 bases). V dropped 4 bases and J dropped 0 bases, with 16 bases sitting between them. The CDR3 has 16 residues. Germline V gene data show CDR1 as SGHTS and CDR2 as YDEGEE. The CDR3 sequence is CASSPGFGGLNTEAFF. CDR3 nucleotides: TGTGCCAGCAGCCCGGGTTTCGGGGGACTGAACACTGAAGCTTTCTTT. Drawing the rest from reference TRBV5-8 and TRBJ1-1, the complete variable domain is EAGVTQSPTHLIKTRGQQATLRCSPISGHTSVYWYQQALGLGLQFLLWYDEGEERNRGNFPPRFSGRQFPNYSSELNVNALELEDSALYLCASSPGFGGLNTEAFFGQGTRLTVV.

The chain links TRBV7-8 to TRBJ1-5; 12 nucleotides align to TRBD1. Trimming removed 4 bases from V and 2 bases from J; junction bases left unmatched: 6. Germline V CDR1 and CDR2: SGHVS, FQNEAQ. The CDR3 covers 17 residues. The DNA for the CDR3 is TGTGCCAGCAGCTCGGGGACAGGGGGCATGGGCAATCAGCCCCAGCATTTT. Its translation is CASSSGTGGMGNQPQHF.

The J gene is TRBJ2-1, the V gene TRBV30; either TRBD1 or TRBD2 may fit D (6 bases each). The CDR3 has 14 amino acids. Germline assignment: CDR1 GTSNPN and CDR2 SVGIG (reference sequence). With 7 bases removed from V and 1 base from J, the gap between germline ends came to 14 bases. This chain's CDR3 is CALEGVRSYNEQFF. DNA of the CDR3: TGTGCCTTGGAGGGGGTGCGGTCCTACAATGAGCAGTTCTTC.

This chain connects TRBV15 to TRBJ2-1, with 7 bases aligning to TRBD2. Looked up from germline, CDR1 is LNHNV and CDR2 is YYDKDF (reference sequence). V shed 4 bases and J 7 bases; nucleotides not matched to a gene: 13. This CDR3 has 16 residues. The DNA for the CDR3 is TGTGCCACCAGCATGCGAGCGGGATCGTGGACGAATGAGCAGTTCTTC. It is translated as CATSMRAGSWTNEQFF.